This entry describes one T cell receptor (beta chain). In the authors' methods: Nucleated cell number was recorded as an estimate derived from reference gene primer amplification. Profiled with immunoSEQ multiplex PCR; TCRdb holds only in-frame clones, not every one. V and J calls plus clone size are reproduced from that table; the DNA served to infer D and trimming. The sample shows around 200,000 clones, around 80% of them seen only once. CDR1 is LNHDA and CDR2 is SQIVND in the germline V gene (reference sequence). The J segment lost 5 bases and the V segment lost 4 bases, leaving 4 bases of the junction unmatched. The CDR3 has 15 residues. This sample is part of a study of blood T cell repertoires in COVID-19. Whole-study context: There were acute and convalescent COVID-19 samples, and they came from the United States, Italy and Spain. From T cells, B-cell-depleted T cells, or PBMCs came the material, which was cDNA or gDNA.

The sequence was obtained from a woman in her thirties or forties with COVID-19, enrolled during active disease. The sequenced sample was peripheral blood. The rearrangement joins TRBV19 to TRBJ2-2; the match to TRBD2 covers 10 bases. The CDR3 DNA reads as TGTGCCAGTAGTACGGAGCGGGGGGGGACCGGGGAGCTGTTTTTT. Amino acid sequence: CASSTERGGTGELFF.